The following is a T cell receptor beta chain sequence with its context. Some clones are missing from TCRdb's copy, which holds only in-frame ones; the method was immunoSEQ multiplex PCR. The sample has about 200,000 clones; more than 85% are singletons. The V end lost 0 bases, the J end lost 7 bases, and 10 bases lay between the germline ends. The germline gives CDR1 LGHNA, CDR2 YNFKEQ. The CDR3 covers 14 residues. This entry is derived from a study of blood T cell repertoires in COVID-19. Study at large: Acute and convalescent COVID-19 specimens originated in the United States, Italy and Spain.

The origin of this receptor is a man aged 55 to 70 with COVID-19, enrolled during active disease. The sample was peripheral blood. This sequence joins TRBV4-2 and TRBJ2-1; a weak D match, TRBD2 (6 bases). Here the CDR3 DNA reads TGTGCCAGCAGCCAAGATAGGAGGGATAATGAGCAGTTCTTC. It codes for CASSQDRRDNEQFF.